This T cell receptor (beta chain) was sequenced during a study of CD8 T cells in ankylosing spondylitis. This clonotype was observed a few times. Its matching antigen is unknown. CDR1 is SGHNT and CDR2 is YENEEA in the germline V gene. Unmatched junction bases numbered 3, after V lost 1 base and J lost 9 bases. The CDR3 is 13 residues long. Scientists made TCR beta libraries using quantitative 5'-RACE with molecular barcodes. MiXCR was run by TCRdb on the 5' RACE reads, yielding one entry per CDR3 protein. Among roughly 220,000 distinct CDR3 sequences, about 18% were seen once, and the ten largest hold under 55%. Findings and limits, study-wide: Seemingly characteristic of ankylosing spondylitis blood was a TCR beta motif consisting of fewer than 10 highly homologous variants. Significant enrichment of disease-linked clones was reported in matched ankylosing spondylitis synovial fluid. The disease-linked clones had a CD8+ phenotype and low blood frequencies.

The sequence derives from a male donor with ankylosing spondylitis. Material for sequencing was blood, either unsorted or a sorted T cell fraction (not recorded which). J is TRBJ2-1 and V is TRBV11-3; 7 positions agree with TRBD2. The DNA of the CDR3 is TGTGCCAGCAGCTTAGCGGGGGGAATTGAGCAGTTCTTC. Translation gives CASSLAGGIEQFF.